This T cell receptor (beta chain) emerged from a study of blood T cell repertoires in COVID-19. Trimming took off 4 bases at V and 3 bases at J, with 10 bases between the two ends. The CDR3 loop spans 14 amino acids. Germline V gene data show CDR1 as MGHRA and CDR2 as YSYEKL. Two consecutive negative NP/OP PCR tests, clearance, or resolved symptoms defined Cohort 3 recovery. The table came from immunoSEQ multiplex PCR; TCRdb's copy has only in-frame clones and leaves some out. The profile covers 190,000 or so clones, with approximately 90% appearing a single time and less than 1.5% taken by the ten largest.

The sample was PBMCs or T cells enriched from blood (not recorded which). This TCR was sampled from a man aged 30 to 39 who had recovered from COVID-19. The V and J genes are TRBV4-1 and TRBJ1-5; the D gene is possibly TRBD1 (6 bases). The CDR3 reads CASSPGQPNQPQHF. Here the CDR3 DNA reads TGCGCCAGCAGCCCCGGACAGCCCAATCAGCCCCAGCATTTT.